This T cell receptor beta chain appears in the sequencing data of a study of T cell repertoires in cytomegalovirus infection. Findings of the study overall: Across the ex vivo response, the dominant clonotypes were HLA-C-restricted CMV-specific TCR beta clonotypes.

From the reads, TCRdb called clonotypes with MiXCR, one entry per CDR3 protein. The sample includes 160,000 or so distinct CDR3 sequences, over 15% of them seen just once. V lost 5 bases and J 5 bases, leaving 10 bases between the germline ends. Germline values: CDR1 MNHEY, CDR2 SMNVEV (reference sequence). CDR3 length: 13 residues. Details on this clonotype: The antigen remains unidentified.

Sequences were obtained from CD8+ T cells from PBMCs. The clonotype comes from a human donor in good health (CMV status not recorded). Some clones in this sample may be carry-over from other donors' samples. The chain uses TRBV27 and TRBJ1-5, with a possible D match to TRBD1 (5 bases). Here the CDR3 reads CASSGGVYQPQHF. The CDR3 nucleotides read TGTGCCAGCAGTGGGGGGGTCTATCAGCCCCAGCATTTT.